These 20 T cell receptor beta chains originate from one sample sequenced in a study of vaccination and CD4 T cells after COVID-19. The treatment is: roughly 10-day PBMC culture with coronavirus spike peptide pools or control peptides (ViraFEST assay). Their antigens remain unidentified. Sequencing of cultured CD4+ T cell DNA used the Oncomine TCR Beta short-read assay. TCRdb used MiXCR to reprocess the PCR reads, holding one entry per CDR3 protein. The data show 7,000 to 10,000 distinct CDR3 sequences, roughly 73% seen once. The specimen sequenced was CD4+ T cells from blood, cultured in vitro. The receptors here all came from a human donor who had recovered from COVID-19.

CDR3 DNA sequence: TGTGCCAGCAGAGGACTAGCCGGCGAGCAGTACTTC. This gives the protein CASRGLAGEQYF. The chain couples TRBV12-3 or TRBV12-4 to TRBJ2-7; 8 positions agree with TRBD2. V gave up 6 bases and J gave up 6 bases; unmatched junction bases: 4. The CDR3 consists of 12 residues.

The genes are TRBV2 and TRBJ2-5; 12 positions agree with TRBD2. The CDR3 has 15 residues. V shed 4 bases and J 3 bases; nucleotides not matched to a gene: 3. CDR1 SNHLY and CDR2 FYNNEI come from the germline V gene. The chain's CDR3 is CASSGGLAGKETQYF. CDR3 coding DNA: TGTGCCAGCAGTGGGGGACTAGCGGGCAAAGAGACCCAGTACTTC.

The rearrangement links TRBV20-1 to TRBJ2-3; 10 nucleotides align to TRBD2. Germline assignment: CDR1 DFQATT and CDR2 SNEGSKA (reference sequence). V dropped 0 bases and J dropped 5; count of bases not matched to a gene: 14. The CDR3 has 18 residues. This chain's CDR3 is CSARDWASGSPHGDTQYF. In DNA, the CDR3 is TGCAGTGCTAGAGATTGGGCTAGCGGGAGCCCGCATGGAGATACGCAGTATTTT.

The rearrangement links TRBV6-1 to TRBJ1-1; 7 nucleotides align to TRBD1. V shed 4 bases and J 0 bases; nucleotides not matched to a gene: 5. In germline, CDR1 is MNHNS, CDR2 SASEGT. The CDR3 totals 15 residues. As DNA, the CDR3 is TGTGCCAGCAGTGCCGACAGGGATATGAACACTGAAGCTTTCTTT. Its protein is CASSADRDMNTEAFF.

The CDR3 protein is CASTQGPLFNTEAFF. In DNA form, the CDR3 reads TGTGCCAGCACGCAGGGTCCCCTTTTTAACACTGAAGCTTTCTTT. The chain links TRBV21-1 to TRBJ1-1; the table gives TRBD1 as D, unverified against the DNA. TRBV21-1 is annotated as a pseudogene. This CDR3 is built from 15 residues.

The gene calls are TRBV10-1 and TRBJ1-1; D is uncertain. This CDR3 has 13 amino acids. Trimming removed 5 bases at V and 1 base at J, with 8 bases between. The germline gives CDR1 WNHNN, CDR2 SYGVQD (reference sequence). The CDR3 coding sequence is TGCGCCAGCAGTTTCGACACGAACACTGAAGCTTTCTTT. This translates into CASSFDTNTEAFF.

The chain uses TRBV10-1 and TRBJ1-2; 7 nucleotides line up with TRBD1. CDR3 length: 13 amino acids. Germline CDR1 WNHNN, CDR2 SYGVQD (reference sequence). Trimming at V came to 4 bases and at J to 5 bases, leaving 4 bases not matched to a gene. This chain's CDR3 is CASSGQGGYGYTF. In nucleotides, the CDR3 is TGCGCCAGCAGTGGACAGGGTGGATATGGCTACACCTTC.

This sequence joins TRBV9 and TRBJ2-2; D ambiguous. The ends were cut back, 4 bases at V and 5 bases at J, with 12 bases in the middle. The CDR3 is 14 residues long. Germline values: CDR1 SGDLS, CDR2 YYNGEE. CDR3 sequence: CASSPYTLTGELFF. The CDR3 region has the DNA TGTGCCAGCAGCCCTTACACACTTACCGGGGAGCTGTTTTTT.

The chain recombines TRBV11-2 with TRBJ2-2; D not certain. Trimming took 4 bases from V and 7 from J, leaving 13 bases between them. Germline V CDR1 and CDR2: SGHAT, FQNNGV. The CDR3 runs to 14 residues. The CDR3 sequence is CASSSPHSGGELFF. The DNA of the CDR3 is TGTGCCAGCAGCTCACCACACTCCGGCGGGGAGCTGTTTTTT.

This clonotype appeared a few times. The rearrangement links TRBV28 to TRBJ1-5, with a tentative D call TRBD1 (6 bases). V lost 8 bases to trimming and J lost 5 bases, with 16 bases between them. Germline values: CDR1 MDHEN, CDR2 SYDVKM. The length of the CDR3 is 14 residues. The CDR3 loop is CASRRQVGDQPQHF. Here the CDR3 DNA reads TGTGCCAGCCGTAGACAGGTAGGGGATCAGCCCCAGCATTTT.

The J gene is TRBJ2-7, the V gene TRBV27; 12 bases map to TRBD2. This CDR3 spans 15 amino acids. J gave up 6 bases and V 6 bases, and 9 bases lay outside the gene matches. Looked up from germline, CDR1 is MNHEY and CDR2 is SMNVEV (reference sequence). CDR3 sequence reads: CASRLLAGGPSEQYF. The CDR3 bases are TGTGCCAGCAGGTTGCTAGCGGGAGGGCCAAGCGAGCAGTACTTC.

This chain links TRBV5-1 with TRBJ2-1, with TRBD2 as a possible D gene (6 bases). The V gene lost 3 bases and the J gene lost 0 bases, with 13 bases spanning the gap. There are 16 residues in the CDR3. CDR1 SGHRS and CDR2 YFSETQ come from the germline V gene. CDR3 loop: CASSWGDGGSYNEQFF. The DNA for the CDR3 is TGCGCCAGCAGCTGGGGGGACGGAGGCTCCTACAATGAGCAGTTCTTC.

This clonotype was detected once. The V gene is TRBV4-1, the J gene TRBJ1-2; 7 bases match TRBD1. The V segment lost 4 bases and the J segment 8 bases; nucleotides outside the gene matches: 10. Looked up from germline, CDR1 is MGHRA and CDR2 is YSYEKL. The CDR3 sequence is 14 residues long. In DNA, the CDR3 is TGCGCCAGCAGCCCGGGACAGTTGGGGGGCGGCTACACCTTC. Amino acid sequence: CASSPGQLGGGYTF.

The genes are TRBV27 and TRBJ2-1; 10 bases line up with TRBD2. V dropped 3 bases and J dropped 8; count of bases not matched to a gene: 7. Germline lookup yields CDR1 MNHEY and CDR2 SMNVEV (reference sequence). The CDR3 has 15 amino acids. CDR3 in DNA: TGTGCCAGCAGTTTCCTCCTAGCGGGAGAGTATGAGCAGTTCTTC. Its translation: CASSFLLAGEYEQFF.

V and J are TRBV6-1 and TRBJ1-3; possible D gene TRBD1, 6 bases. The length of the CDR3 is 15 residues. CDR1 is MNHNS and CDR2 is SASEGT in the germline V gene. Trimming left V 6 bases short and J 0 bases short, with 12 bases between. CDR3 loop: CASRADRNSGNTIYF. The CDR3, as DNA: TGTGCCAGCAGGGCGGACAGAAACTCTGGAAACACCATATATTTT.

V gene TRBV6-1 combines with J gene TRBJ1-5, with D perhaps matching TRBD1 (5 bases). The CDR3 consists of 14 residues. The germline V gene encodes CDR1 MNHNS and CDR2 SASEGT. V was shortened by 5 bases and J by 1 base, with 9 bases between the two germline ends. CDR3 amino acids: CASSNRDSNQPQHF. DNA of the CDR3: TGTGCCAGCAGTAACCGGGACAGCAATCAGCCCCAGCATTTT.

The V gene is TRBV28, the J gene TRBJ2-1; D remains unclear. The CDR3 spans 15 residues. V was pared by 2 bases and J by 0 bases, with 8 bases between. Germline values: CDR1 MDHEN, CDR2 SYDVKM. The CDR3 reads CASSLITGSYNEQFF. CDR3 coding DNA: TGTGCCAGCAGTTTAATAACGGGCTCCTACAATGAGCAGTTCTTC.

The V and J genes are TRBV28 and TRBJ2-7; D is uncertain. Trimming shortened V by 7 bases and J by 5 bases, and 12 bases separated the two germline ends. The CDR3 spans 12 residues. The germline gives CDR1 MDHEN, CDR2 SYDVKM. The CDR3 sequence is CASMGRQDEQYF. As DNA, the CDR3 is TGTGCCAGCATGGGTCGGCAAGACGAGCAGTACTTC. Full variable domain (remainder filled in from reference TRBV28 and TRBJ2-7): DVKVTQSSRYLVKRTGEKVFLECVQDMDHENMFWYRQDPGLGLRLIYFSYDVKMKEKGDIPEGYSVSREKKERFSLILESASTNQTSMYLCASMGRQDEQYFGPGTRLTVT.

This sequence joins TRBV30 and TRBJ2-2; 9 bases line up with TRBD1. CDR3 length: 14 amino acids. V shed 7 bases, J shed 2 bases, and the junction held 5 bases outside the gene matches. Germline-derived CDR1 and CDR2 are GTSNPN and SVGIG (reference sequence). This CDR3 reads CASPGQGNTGELFF. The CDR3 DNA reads TGTGCCTCCCCGGGACAGGGTAACACCGGGGAGCTGTTTTTT.

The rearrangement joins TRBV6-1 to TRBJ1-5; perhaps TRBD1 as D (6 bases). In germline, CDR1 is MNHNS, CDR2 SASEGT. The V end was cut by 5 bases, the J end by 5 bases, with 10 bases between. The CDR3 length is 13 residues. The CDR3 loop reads CASSQEGDQPQHF. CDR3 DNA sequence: TGTGCCAGCAGTCAAGAGGGGGATCAGCCCCAGCATTTT.